Below are 24 T cell receptor beta chains sequenced from a single sample in a study of technical replicates of blood from several donors. Assay used: immunoSEQ multiplex PCR; TCRdb lists only in-frame clones, some missing. Of 65,000 to 90,000 clones in the sample, over 95% were seen once. Specimen: T cells isolated from PBMCs. Source of these receptors: a human donor in good health.

The J gene is TRBJ1-2, the V gene TRBV6-5; D gene uncertain. V shed 6 bases and J shed 5 bases, with 10 bases lying between them. Germline CDR1 reads MNHEY; CDR2 reads SVGAGI. The CDR3 totals 12 residues. The CDR3 DNA reads TGTGCCAGCAGCCAAAATACTTATGGCTACACCTTC. As protein: CASSQNTYGYTF.

The rearrangement links TRBV4-3 to TRBJ2-1, with 8 bases aligning to TRBD1. Germline V gives CDR1 LGHNA, CDR2 YSLEER. The V gene end was trimmed by 4 bases and the J gene end by 7 bases; junction bases not matched to a gene: 15. The CDR3 runs to 17 residues. CDR3 residues: CASSRGQGSGPFNEQFF. The CDR3 region has the DNA TGCGCCAGCAGCCGAGGACAGGGTTCGGGTCCCTTTAATGAGCAGTTCTTC.

J is TRBJ1-5 and V is TRBV16; no clear D gene. The CDR3 runs 13 residues. From germline, CDR1 is KGHSY and CDR2 FQNENV. V was cut by 2 bases and J by 5 bases, with 7 bases left in between. The CDR3 loop reads CASSQRTDQPQHF. The CDR3 DNA is TGTGCCAGCAGCCAACGTACGGATCAGCCCCAGCATTTT.

The genes are TRBV11-3 and TRBJ2-3; D ambiguous. The CDR3 length is 15 residues. Trimming took 0 bases from V and 1 from J, leaving 8 bases between them. The germline V gene encodes CDR1 SGHNT and CDR2 YENEEA. The CDR3 reads CASSLDPYGTDTQYF. CDR3 DNA sequence: TGTGCCAGCAGCTTAGATCCGTATGGCACAGATACGCAGTATTTT.

Of note for this clone: The same CDR3 arises from other DNA sequences in this sample as well. The chain carries TRBV6-5 and TRBJ1-1; no clear D gene. Germline V gene sequence: CDR1 MNHEY, CDR2 SVGAGI. The V end lost 3 bases, the J end lost 1 base, and 6 bases lay between the germline ends. This CDR3 comprises 13 residues. CDR3 in amino acids: CASSYRGNTEAFF. CDR3 nucleotides: TGTGCCAGCAGTTATCGGGGGAACACTGAAGCTTTCTTT.

The V gene is TRBV7-2, the J gene TRBJ2-7; the D is unclear. The CDR3 loop spans 15 amino acids. CDR1 and CDR2 (germline): SGHTA, FQGNSA. Trimming took 4 bases from V and 1 from J, leaving 14 bases between them. CDR3 region: CASSSKQSHSYEQYF. The CDR3 nucleotides are TGTGCCAGCAGCTCTAAACAGTCCCATTCCTACGAGCAGTACTTC.

The chain combines TRBV29-1 with TRBJ2-2, with D possibly matching TRBD2 (6 bases). The CDR3 is 16 amino acids. Trimming left V 3 bases short and J 1 base short, with 15 bases between. CDR1 and CDR2 from the germline V gene are SQVTM and ANQGSEA. The CDR3 DNA reads as TGCAGCGTTGATGGGATTGCGGAGGGGAACACCGGGGAGCTGTTTTTT. Translated: CSVDGIAEGNTGELFF.

The rearrangement links TRBV19 to TRBJ1-5; 9 bases align to TRBD1. The V and J ends lost 4 bases and 2 bases, in that order; junction bases with no gene match: 6. The CDR3 is 16 amino acids. Germline loops: CDR1 LNHDA, CDR2 SQIVND (reference sequence). CDR3 in DNA: TGTGCCAGTAGTAAAAGGGACAGGGATGGCAATCAGCCCCAGCATTTT. This gives the protein CASSKRDRDGNQPQHF.

The V call is TRBV6-6, the J call TRBJ1-5; D ambiguous. The CDR3 is 13 residues long. The V gene lost 2 bases and the J gene lost 5 bases, with 7 bases spanning the gap. Germline CDR1 reads MNHNY; CDR2 reads SVGAGI (reference sequence). The CDR3 here is CASSYETYQPQHF. The CDR3, as DNA: TGTGCCAGCAGTTACGAGACTTATCAGCCCCAGCATTTT.

This chain joins TRBV6-5 and TRBJ2-7; D not resolved. Germline V gives CDR1 MNHEY, CDR2 SVGAGI. The V end lost 2 bases, the J end lost 2 bases, and 7 bases lay between the germline ends. The length of the CDR3 is 13 residues. The DNA for the CDR3 is TGTGCCAGCAGTTACGACTTAACCTACGAGCAGTACTTC. As protein: CASSYDLTYEQYF.

This chain links TRBV5-6 with TRBJ1-4; D is unresolved. This CDR3 is built from 16 residues. Trimming stripped 0 bases from V and 4 bases from J, with 13 bases between. The germline CDR1 and CDR2 sequences are SGHDT and YYEEEE. CDR3 bases: TGTGCCAGCAGCTTGGCGGCCACTCGGGGTAATGAAAAACTGTTTTTT. Translating it yields CASSLAATRGNEKLFF.

On this clone: Relative to the germline gene, one junction end is altered; a read error may explain this. V usage is TRBV11-1 and J usage is TRBJ2-1; 11 nucleotides line up with TRBD2. The CDR3 is 14 residues long. Germline-derived CDR1 and CDR2 are SGHAT and FQDESV (reference sequence). The CDR3 spells CASSLAGGWSEQFF. CDR3 nucleotide sequence: TGTGCCAGCAGCCTAGCGGGAGGTTGGAGTGAGCAGTTCTTC.

The chain uses TRBV29-1 and TRBJ1-1, with D possibly TRBD1 on 5 matching bases. The V and J ends lost 6 bases and 2 bases respectively, with 22 bases between them. Germline lookup yields CDR1 SQVTM and CDR2 ANQGSEA. This CDR3 is 16 amino acids long. The CDR3 DNA reads as TGCAGCGTAGTGCCTTTACCAGGGCCCCCAAACACTGAAGCTTTCTTT. It is translated as CSVVPLPGPPNTEAFF.

This chain links TRBV30 with TRBJ2-7, with a possible D match to TRBD1 (6 bases). The CDR3 is 14 residues long. The V and J ends lost 0 bases and 6 bases respectively, with 15 bases between them. Germline V CDR1 and CDR2: GTSNPN, SVGIG (reference sequence). DNA of the CDR3: TGTGCCTGGAGTGTTAACAGGGAATTAGGCGAGCAGTACTTC. It codes for CAWSVNRELGEQYF.

This chain connects TRBV11-1 to TRBJ2-1; maybe TRBD2 (6 bases). CDR1 and CDR2 from the germline V gene are SGHAT and FQDESV (reference sequence). V shed 4 bases and J shed 7 bases, with 11 bases lying between them. The CDR3 contains 13 residues. CDR3 bases: TGTGCCAGCAGCTCCCTCGGGGGAAATGAGCAGTTCTTC. Residues: CASSSLGGNEQFF. The full variable domain, with the rest looked up from reference TRBV11-1 and TRBJ2-1, is EAEVAQSPRYKITEKSQAVAFWCDPISGHATLYWYRQILGQGPELLVQFQDESVVDDSQLPKDRFSAERLKGVDSTLKIQPAELGDSAMYLCASSSLGGNEQFFGPGTRLTVL.

This clone was detected only once. A read error may account for a junction end that differs from germline. The chain carries TRBV6-1 and TRBJ1-2; no reliable D call. CDR1 is MNHNS and CDR2 is SASEGT in the germline V gene. This CDR3 region has 11 residues. The chain's CDR3 is CASSDGISGLF. DNA for the CDR3: TGTGCCAGCAGTGACGGGATATCTGGCTTGTTC.

The rearrangement links TRBV11-3 to TRBJ2-2; D ambiguous. Between the trimmed V and J ends, which lost 3 bases and 1 base, there was a span of 9 bases. CDR1 and CDR2 from the germline V gene are SGHNT and YENEEA. This CDR3 contains 15 residues. Here the CDR3 reads CASSLLRQNTGELFF. CDR3 nucleotide sequence: TGTGCCAGCAGCTTGTTACGACAGAACACCGGGGAGCTGTTTTTT. Using reference TRBV11-3 and TRBJ2-2 for the parts outside the CDR3, the full variable domain is EAGVVQSPRYKIIEKKQPVAFWCNPISGHNTLYWYLQNLGQGPELLIRYENEEAVDDSQLPKDRFSAERLKGVDSTLKIQPAELGDSAVYLCASSLLRQNTGELFFGEGSRLTVL.

The rearrangement links TRBV27 to TRBJ2-7; 13 nucleotides agree with TRBD2. Germline-derived CDR1 and CDR2 are MNHEY and SMNVEV (reference sequence). There are 15 residues in the CDR3. V was pared by 7 bases and J by 3 bases, with 6 bases of the junction left unmatched. CDR3 region: CASTQLAGGFYEQYF. CDR3 sequence (DNA): TGTGCCAGCACCCAACTAGCGGGAGGGTTCTACGAGCAGTACTTC.

The rearrangement links TRBV27 to TRBJ2-7; 9 bases are a match to TRBD2. The CDR3 extends over 14 amino acids. V shed 5 bases and J 3 bases; nucleotides not matched to a gene: 5. Germline V gene data show CDR1 as MNHEY and CDR2 as SMNVEV (reference sequence). DNA of the CDR3: TGTGCCAGCAGTCCGAGCGGGAGGCACTACGAGCAGTACTTC. As protein: CASSPSGRHYEQYF.

The rearrangement joins TRBV7-2 to TRBJ2-1; unclear D gene. CDR1 and CDR2 (germline): SGHTA, FQGNSA. V was clipped by 2 bases and J by 6 bases, with 14 bases between them. The CDR3 totals 15 residues. DNA of the CDR3: TGTGCCAGCAGCTTACCCGGATTGTGGAGCAATGAGCAGTTCTTC. Protein: CASSLPGLWSNEQFF.

This chain joins TRBV28 and TRBJ1-4; 7 nucleotides align to TRBD1. V shed 2 bases and J 4 bases; nucleotides not matched to a gene: 1. Germline CDR1 and CDR2: MDHEN and SYDVKM. This CDR3 spans 14 amino acids. CDR3 DNA sequence: TGTGCCAGCAGTTTACGACAGGGTAATGAAAAACTGTTTTTT. Translation gives CASSLRQGNEKLFF.

This chain uses TRBV27 with TRBJ1-4, with D hard to call. CDR3 length: 13 residues. Trimming stripped 4 bases from V and 8 bases from J, with 11 bases between. Germline CDR1 reads MNHEY; CDR2 reads SMNVEV (reference sequence). The CDR3: CASSYGRSEKLFF. CDR3 DNA: TGTGCCAGCAGTTACGGGAGGTCGGAAAAACTGTTTTTT.

CDR3 sequence: CASSESLEGSGTDTQYF. The CDR3 DNA is TGTGCCAGCAGTGAATCTTTGGAGGGTAGCGGCACAGATACGCAGTATTTT. The genes are TRBV2 and TRBJ2-3; D is perhaps TRBD2 (6 bases). Germline V gene lookup returns CDR1 SNHLY and CDR2 FYNNEI. With 2 bases removed from V and 1 base from J, the gap between germline ends came to 16 bases. The length of the CDR3 is 17 residues. The whole variable domain, filled in from reference TRBV2 and TRBJ2-3, reads EPEVTQTPSHQVTQMGQEVILRCVPISNHLYFYWYRQILGQKVEFLVSFYNNEISEKSEIFDDQFSVERPDGSNFTLKIRSTKLEDSAMYFCASSESLEGSGTDTQYFGPGTRLTVL.

This clone was recorded only once. The gene calls are TRBV9 and TRBJ1-1, with D unresolved. The CDR3 is 15 amino acids. The germline V gene encodes CDR1 SGDLS and CDR2 YYNGEE. Between the trimmed V and J ends, which lost 0 bases and 0 bases, there was a span of 9 bases. In DNA, the CDR3 is TGTGCCAGCAGCGTAGGGCCTGGCATGAACACTGAAGCTTTCTTT. Protein sequence: CASSVGPGMNTEAFF. The full variable domain, its missing parts supplied by reference TRBV9 and TRBJ1-1, is DSGVTQTPKHLITATGQRVTLRCSPRSGDLSVYWYQQSLDQGLQFLIQYYNGEERAKGNILERFSAQQFPDLHSELNLSSLELGDSALYFCASSVGPGMNTEAFFGQGTRLTVV.